This TCR beta chain was sequenced during a study of response to subunit inactivated influenza vaccine listed by TCRdb under 2018. Regarding the research as a whole: To follow how T cells responded to a trivalent subunit inactivated influenza vaccine, the researchers relied on deep quantitative profiling of the T cell receptor repertoire. The investigation overall reported the following: The authors proposed that each seasonal influenza vaccination may bring in only a limited number of new T cells.

The germline V gene sets CDR1 to SGHVS and CDR2 to FNYEAQ. Taken from cysteine to phenylalanine, the CDR3 has 14 residues. Only the CDR3 DNA is retained, 42 bases long and in frame from the first base. Compared with germline, V lacks 1 base and J lacks 6 bases; bases without a gene match: 3. This clonotype was counted a few times. What this receptor recognizes is not known. No much larger clone exists at a distance of one base, and base qualities are not known. The protocol used for the library was RT-PCR. TCRdb names Illumina HiSeq 2500 as the instrument used. TCRdb trimmed the raw reads at Q25, called clones with MiXCR and kept productive beta chains. CDR3 protein sequences are deduplicated, and each keeps its most common genes and DNA. This sample lists 650,000 to 800,000 distinct CDR3 sequences; 11% to 15% were detected once. In total, the top ten clones hold approximately 6.5% of the sample.

The sequence was obtained from a man over 45 who received an inactivated influenza vaccine. Donor details come from another sample of the same person, matched by shared clones. Recombination linked TRBV7-6 to TRBJ2-1; 7 junctional bases match TRBD2. The sample consisted of PBMCs from blood, taken approximately 15 days before vaccination. The DNA sequence is as follows: TGTGCCAGCAGCTTAGTACTAGCGAGCAATGAGCAGTTCTTC. This sequence encodes CASSLVLASNEQFF. Outside the CDR3, residues come from the reference TRBV7-6 and TRBJ2-1 proteins, so the full variable domain is: GAGVSQSPRYKVTKRGQDVALRCDPISGHVSLYWYRQALGQGPEFLTYFNYEAQQDKSGLPNDRFSAERPEGSISTLTIQRTEQRDSAMYRCASSLVLASNEQFFGPGTRLTVL.